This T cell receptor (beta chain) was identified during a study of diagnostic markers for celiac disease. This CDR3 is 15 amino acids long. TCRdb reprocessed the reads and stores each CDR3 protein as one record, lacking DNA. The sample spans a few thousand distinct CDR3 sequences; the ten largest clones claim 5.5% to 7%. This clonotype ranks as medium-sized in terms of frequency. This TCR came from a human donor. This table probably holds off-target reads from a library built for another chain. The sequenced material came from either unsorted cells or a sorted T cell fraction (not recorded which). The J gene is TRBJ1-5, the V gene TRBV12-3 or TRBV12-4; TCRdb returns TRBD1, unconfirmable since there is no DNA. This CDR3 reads CASTTLATDNQPQHF.